The T cell receptor (beta chain) described here comes from a study of T-cell memory formation after mild COVID-19 (dated by TCRdb to about 2021). About the full investigation: Most TCR sequence clusters were specific to one of the two donors. T-cell clones expanding and contracting after mild COVID-19 in a couple of donors were tracked by longitudinal TCRalpha and TCRbeta repertoire sequencing. The cohort comprised two young, previously healthy adult volunteers, one female and one male. Results and caveats for the whole study, not just this receptor: The detection of some responding clones in pre-infection memory suggests that pre-existing cross-reactive memory T cells joined the SARS-CoV-2 response. Whether the second-wave clones peaking on day 37 were SARS-CoV-2 specific was not confirmed. Contracting CD4+ clones appeared mostly in the CM and EM memory subsets, whereas CD8+ clones were enriched in EMRA. From day 15 to 85, contracting clones showed balanced CD4/CD8 phenotypes, whereas a second wave of clones that expanded from day 15 to 37 leaned towards CD4+. Only a couple of mild cases were covered by the study, and larger cohorts that include severe cases with pre-infection samples were considered necessary.

A remark on this clonotype: Its antigen remains unidentified. No quality values exist for individual bases; no much larger clone is one base distant.

Sequences LGHNA (CDR1) and YSLEER (CDR2) are obtained from the germline V gene. From its cysteine to its valine, the CDR3 spans 10 amino acids. The DNA shown is the 30-base CDR3, in frame from base 1. V was cut back by 7 bases and J by 6 bases, leaving a gap of 7 bases between them. Ficoll-Paque density gradient centrifugation was used to isolate PBMCs. The run used an Illumina NovaSeq 6000. Using 5'RACE with constant-segment primers, TCRalpha and TCRbeta cDNA libraries were constructed, with sample barcodes and unique molecular identifiers added in the process. RNA was extracted from every sample with Trizol reagent. Amplification of the libraries took two PCR steps, and the second step added a second sample barcode plus Illumina TruSeq adapters. Sequencing of libraries was performed on an Illumina NovaSeq with 2 x 150 bp paired-end reads. In the original analysis: With migec v1.2.7, reads were demultiplexed and then collapsed into UMI-guided consensus sequences. Using mixcr v2.1.11, the UMI consensuses were aligned to TRA and TRB V and J templates and assembled into clonotypes. Expanded or contracted clonotypes were those called significant by both edgeR and NoisET, with noise models trained on biological replicates. For edgeR calls, the thresholds were a false discovery rate-adjusted p below 0.01 and a log2 fold-change of 1. As an exploratory analysis of dynamics, max-normalized trajectories of the 1000 most abundant clonotypes were examined by PCA with hierarchical clustering. The CD4 or CD8 phenotype of responding clones was assigned using the separately sequenced CD4+ and CD8+ repertoires. TCRdb took the public reads, trimmed them with fastp at Q25, ran MiXCR for clone calling and kept in-frame beta chains. Rows with a matching CDR3 protein are joined into one entry that keeps the most common DNA and genes. The V and J calls here are based on TCRdb, not the publication. The sample data list 250,000 to 350,000 distinct CDR3 sequences, and approximately 19% of these were observed just once. The ten most abundant clones make up around 21% of the sample.

The sequenced sample was PBMCs or a T cell subset sorted from them (not recorded which). The rearrangement combines TRBV4-3 with TRBJ2-7; the D segment cannot be called with confidence. The sequence was obtained from a man aged 18-30 years who had mild COVID-19 (a few samples of this study predate the infection). The sample titles of this study are shuffled in the database, so cell type and time point are left out; the donor was told from shared clones. The DNA sequence is given as TGCGCCAGCACAGAGAGCGAGCAGTACGTC. Translated, it gives CASTESEQYV.